This passage covers 14 T cell receptor beta chains from one sample sequenced in a study of control samples from healthy donors and cancer patients. Libraries were prepared by immunoSEQ multiplex PCR; TCRdb keeps only in-frame clonotypes and omits some of them. The sample has 110,000 to 150,000 clones; under 90% are singletons. The sequencing input was blood. These TCRs come from a man aged 25-40 years in good health.

The rearrangement joins TRBV15 to TRBJ2-1; D unclear. The germline V gene encodes CDR1 LNHNV and CDR2 YYDKDF (reference sequence). The CDR3 length is 16 residues. The V end lost 3 bases, the J end lost 10 bases, and 22 bases lay between the germline ends. In DNA, the CDR3 is TGTGCCACCAGCAGGGGTCGAAGACTCTCCGTCGGGGAGCAGTTCTTC. It is translated as CATSRGRRLSVGEQFF.

The V call is TRBV11-2, the J call TRBJ2-7, with D maybe TRBD1 (6 bases). The CDR3 totals 15 residues. Germline values: CDR1 SGHAT, CDR2 FQNNGV. With 6 bases removed from V and 2 bases from J, the gap between germline ends came to 17 bases. CDR3 coding DNA: TGTGCCAGCAGATTCGATTCCGGGACACCCTACGAGCAGTACTTC. Translating it yields CASRFDSGTPYEQYF.

This chain links TRBV10-3 with TRBJ2-5; D might be TRBD1 (6 bases). CDR3 length: 16 residues. V shed 5 bases and J shed 3 bases, with 19 bases lying between them. From germline, CDR1 is ENHRY and CDR2 SYGVKD. In DNA, the CDR3 is TGTGCCATCAGTCGCACAGGGACAACTCCCGAAGAGACCCAGTACTTC. Translation: CAISRTGTTPEETQYF.

The chain's CDR3 is CAGTNGGSFGPNTIYF. The CDR3 DNA reads as TGTGCCGGAACCAACGGGGGCAGCTTTGGGCCAAACACCATATATTTT. This chain links TRBV7-9 with TRBJ1-3; weak D call: TRBD1 (6 bases). The CDR3 length is 16 residues. The V gene lost 11 bases and the J gene lost 6 bases, with 26 bases spanning the gap. From germline, CDR1 is SEHNR and CDR2 FQNEAQ (reference sequence).

CDR3 in DNA: TGTGCCAGCAGCTTAGCTTACCGCGACAGGTTCCAAGAGACCCAGTACTTC. Translated: CASSLAYRDRFQETQYF. This chain uses TRBV11-3 with TRBJ2-5; the D gene is possibly TRBD1 (6 bases). Germline V gene sequence: CDR1 SGHNT, CDR2 YENEEA. The V and J ends lost 1 base and 1 base respectively, with 16 bases between them. This CDR3 has 17 residues.

V and J are TRBV6-2 or TRBV6-3 and TRBJ1-1; 12 bases are shared with TRBD1. V was clipped by 0 bases and J by 11 bases; unmatched bases: 13. This CDR3 is 17 amino acids long. CDR1 and CDR2 from the germline V gene are MNHEY and SVGEGT. The CDR3, as DNA: TGTGCCAGCAGTTACTCGGGACAGGGGGCGTCTTCAGGTGTCGCTTTCTTT. This sequence encodes CASSYSGQGASSGVAFF.

This chain uses TRBV27 with TRBJ2-7; TRBD1 might be the D (6 bases). Germline loops: CDR1 MNHEY, CDR2 SMNVEV (reference sequence). Trimming stripped 10 bases from V and 6 bases from J, with 22 bases between. The CDR3 covers 14 residues. CDR3 protein: CATSEAGALREQYF. CDR3 DNA: TGTGCCACCTCTGAGGCAGGGGCCCTCCGCGAGCAGTACTTC.

The chain uses TRBV4-3 and TRBJ1-1, with D unresolved. Germline CDR1 is LGHNA and CDR2 is YSLEER. The CDR3 covers 15 residues. Between the trimmed V and J ends, which lost 0 bases and 1 base, there was a span of 9 bases. This CDR3 reads CASSQDTAGNTEAFF. CDR3 DNA: TGCGCCAGCAGCCAAGATACGGCAGGGAACACTGAAGCTTTCTTT.

The J gene is TRBJ2-5, the V gene TRBV30; D perhaps matches TRBD2 (5 bases). Germline values: CDR1 GTSNPN, CDR2 SVGIG (reference sequence). The CDR3 length is 11 residues. V lost 2 bases and J lost 6, with 7 bases in between. The CDR3 is CAWSSGQTQYF. In DNA, the CDR3 is TGTGCCTGGAGTAGCGGACAGACCCAGTACTTC.

Worth noting for this clone: The germline gene is not matched at one end of the junction; a read error may be the cause. The V call is TRBV25-1, the J call TRBJ2-7; TRBD1 is a possible D gene (5 bases). CDR1 MGHDK and CDR2 SYGVNS come from the germline V gene. The CDR3 length is 15 residues. The CDR3 sequence is CASSGPQGTSNEQYF. DNA for the CDR3: TGTGCCAGCTCCGGCCCTCAGGGTACCTCCAACGAGCAGTACTTC.

The CDR3 nucleotides are TGCAGCGCCACAGGGGGCAGGGAGGCTTTCTTT. Translation gives CSATGGREAFF. V and J are TRBV29-1 and TRBJ1-1; 9 nucleotides line up with TRBD1. CDR1 and CDR2 from the germline V gene are SQVTM and ANQGSEA. Losses at the gene ends were 7 bases for V and 11 bases for J; bases not matched to a gene: 8. CDR3 size: 11 residues.

The V and J genes are TRBV19 and TRBJ1-2, with D perhaps TRBD1 (5 bases). V shed 0 bases and J shed 2 bases, with 7 bases lying between them. The germline V gene has CDR1 LNHDA and CDR2 SQIVND (reference sequence). The CDR3 has 14 amino acids. The CDR3 DNA is TGTGCCAGTAGTATAGACGGGGGGAACTATGGCTACACCTTC. It specifies CASSIDGGNYGYTF.

V and J are TRBV19 and TRBJ1-6; 7 positions agree with TRBD1. Germline lookup yields CDR1 LNHDA and CDR2 SQIVND (reference sequence). V dropped 5 bases and J dropped 0; count of bases not matched to a gene: 4. The CDR3 covers 16 residues. CDR3 sequence: CASSWTGSSYNSPLHF. Here the CDR3 DNA reads TGTGCCAGTAGTTGGACAGGTAGCTCCTATAATTCACCCCTCCACTTT.

This clone has only a few counts. The rearrangement links TRBV4-2 to TRBJ1-2; D is ambiguous. CDR1 and CDR2 from the germline V gene are LGHNA and YNFKEQ. V was cut by 0 bases and J by 5 bases, with 10 bases left in between. The CDR3 covers 14 residues. CDR3 nucleotides: TGTGCCAGCAGCCAAGACCGAACCTCTTATGGCTACACCTTC. Amino acid sequence: CASSQDRTSYGYTF.